What follows is one T cell receptor beta chain and its context. This table comes from immunoSEQ multiplex PCR, and its TCRdb copy is limited to in-frame clones, with some not included. In the table there are 70,000 to 85,000 clones, 84% of which are singletons. These data come from a study of control samples from healthy donors and cancer patients. Trimming took 4 bases from V and 4 from J, leaving 14 bases between them. This CDR3 has 14 amino acids. CDR1 MDHEN and CDR2 SYDVKM come from the germline V gene. The receptor was isolated from a man between 60 and 70 years old with head and neck cancer. V and J are TRBV28 and TRBJ2-7; no definite D call. Sequencing was performed on PBMCs. CDR3 nucleotide sequence: TGTGCCAGCAGTTCGCCGCCACACAGATACGAGCAGTACTTC. This codes for CASSSPPHRYEQYF.